This T cell receptor (beta chain) is drawn from a study of T cells in Graves' hyperthyroidism and ophthalmopathy. There were TCR beta CDR3 regions amplified from RNA transcripts. RT-PCR in the first round (using the HTBI primer set) targeted the TCR CDR3. TCRdb re-analysed the multiplex PCR reads in MiXCR, keeping a single row per CDR3 protein. The sample lists about 840,000 distinct CDR3 sequences; around 38% were seen once. The germline CDR1 and CDR2 sequences are WNHNN and SYGVQD (reference sequence). Trimming left V 6 bases short and J 7 bases short, with 16 bases between. This CDR3 has 13 amino acids. A lack of ophthalmopathy progression within 18 months defined stable Graves' hyperthyroidism. Not enrolled were patients with uncontrolled infection, other autoimmune disease, pregnancy or lactation. Diagnosis relied on clinical symptoms, serum thyroxine and TRAb, thyroid ultrasound and orbital computed tomography.

This clonotype was seen ten or more times. This chain connects TRBV10-1 to TRBJ2-7; possible D gene TRBD2, 7 bases. The clonotype was recovered from a man between 18 and 29 years old with Graves' hyperthyroidism. The sequenced sample was blood. The CDR3 DNA sequence: TGCGCCAGCAGCAGACTAGAGGGGGGGGAGCAGTACTTC. It encodes CASSRLEGGEQYF.